This record covers a single TCR beta chain. Measured with immunoSEQ multiplex PCR; TCRdb has only the in-frame clones, and not every one. The sample has over 85,000 clones, approximately 93% seen once. This record comes from a study of OX40 agonist ivuxolimab in advanced cancers. The germline V gene encodes CDR1 SGHTA and CDR2 FQGTGA. The ends were cut back, 2 bases at V and 5 bases at J, with 3 bases in the middle. There are 12 residues in the CDR3. The chain has TRBV7-3 and TRBJ2-2; D remains ambiguous. The sequence was obtained from an adult with an advanced solid tumor such as melanoma, head and neck, liver or kidney cancer. The starting material was CD4+ or CD8+ T cells sorted from blood, obtained in a trial of the OX40 agonist ivuxolimab. The CDR3 is CASSLVTGELFF. In DNA form, the CDR3 reads TGTGCCAGCAGCTTAGTGACCGGGGAGCTGTTTTTT. Full variable domain (missing parts from reference TRBV7-3 and TRBJ2-2): GAGVSQTPSNKVTEKGKYVELRCDPISGHTALYWYRQSLGQGPEFLIYFQGTGAADDSGLPNDRFFAVRPEGSVSTLKIQRTERGDSAVYLCASSLVTGELFFGEGSRLTVL.